These 9 T cell receptor beta chains originate from one sample sequenced in a study of tumor-infiltrating lymphocytes in primary liver carcinoma. Out of unsorted whole blood came the blood RNA, and germline DNA was extracted as well. Total RNA amounting to 500 ng was the source from which TCR beta cDNA was made with a constant-region primer. The TCR beta library was amplified through three nested multiplex PCR rounds in a modified ARM-PCR procedure. Amplification in the first two PCR rounds was performed using TRBV1-TRBV30 forward primers and a C-beta reverse primer for approximately 10 cycles each. Using its own MiXCR run on the multiplex PCR reads, TCRdb lists one record per CDR3 protein. The sample lists about 180,000 distinct CDR3 sequences, about 55% occurring once. The sequenced material came from peripheral blood. The receptor source for this set is a man aged 35-49 years with primary liver carcinoma and hepatitis B virus infection.

Points on this clonotype: One end of the junction varies from germline; a read error may be responsible. V is TRBV10-1 and J is TRBJ1-3; D uncertain. Germline V lookup: CDR1 WNHNN, CDR2 SYGVQD (reference sequence). The CDR3 covers 15 residues. The CDR3 nucleotides are TGCGCTAGCAGTGAGTCCGAGGACCTCGGAAACACCATATATTTT. It yields the protein CASSESEDLGNTIYF.

To note about this clonotype: The CDR3 end shows no conserved phenylalanine or tryptophan, and so a read error is likely. This chain joins TRBV11-2 and TRBJ1-5; D not resolved. The CDR3 covers 14 residues. CDR1 is SGHAT and CDR2 is FQNNGV in the germline V gene. Trimming stripped 5 bases from V and 0 bases from J, with 8 bases between. The CDR3 DNA is TGTGCCAGCAGCCATGGCGATAGCAATCAGCCCCAGCATTAT. Amino acid sequence: CASSHGDSNQPQHY.

This clonotype turned up a few times. The chain carries TRBV12-3 or TRBV12-4 and TRBJ2-1; unclear D gene. This CDR3 has 15 residues. Trimming pared 4 bases from V and 7 bases from J, leaving 17 bases between. The CDR3 DNA sequence: TGTGCCAGCAGTTACACACCCCCGCCGGGTAATGAGCAGTTCTTC. It codes for CASSYTPPPGNEQFF.

The J gene is TRBJ1-4, the V gene TRBV6-1; D gene uncertain. Germline values: CDR1 MNHNS, CDR2 SASEGT. This CDR3 region has 13 residues. Trimming pared 8 bases from V and 8 bases from J, leaving 15 bases between. CDR3 DNA: TGTGCCAGCCGAAGTACCTTGGGAGAAAAACTGTTTTTT. Translation: CASRSTLGEKLFF.

The chain combines TRBV4-2 with TRBJ2-2; D gene unclear. Germline CDR1 is LGHNA and CDR2 is YNFKEQ. The CDR3 extends over 12 amino acids. V lost 7 bases and J lost 4, with 7 bases in between. The CDR3 DNA is TGTGCCAGCATTCGGACCACCGGGGAGCTGTTTTTT. Residues: CASIRTTGELFF.

This chain connects TRBV5-1 to TRBJ2-5; D gene unclear. V shed 2 bases and J shed 5 bases, with 10 bases lying between them. Germline CDR1 SGHRS, CDR2 YFSETQ. This CDR3 has 13 amino acids. This CDR3 reads CASSLRSPETQYF. CDR3 coding DNA: TGCGCCAGCAGCTTACGGTCCCCGGAGACCCAGTACTTC. Looking up the rest from reference TRBV5-1 and TRBJ2-5 gives the full variable domain: KAGVTQTPRYLIKTRGQQVTLSCSPISGHRSVSWYQQTPGQGLQFLFEYFSETQRNKGNFPGRFSGRQFSNSRSEMNVSTLELGDSALYLCASSLRSPETQYFGPGTRLLVL.

The chain links TRBV12-5 to TRBJ2-3; TRBD1 might be the D (5 bases). Per germline, CDR1 LGHNT and CDR2 FRNRAP. V lost 6 bases and J lost 4, with 11 bases in between. The CDR3 spans 13 residues. Here the CDR3 DNA reads TGTGCTAGTGGCACAGGTTTTTCAGATACGCAGTATTTT. It specifies CASGTGFSDTQYF.

Only one count was recorded for this clonotype. This CDR3 fails to terminate in the conserved phenylalanine or tryptophan, so it likely reflects a read error. The rearrangement joins TRBV6-2 or TRBV6-3 to TRBJ1-5, with a tentative D call TRBD1 (6 bases). V gave up 7 bases and J gave up 3 bases, with 22 bases separating them. Germline-derived CDR1 and CDR2 are MNHEY and SVGEGT. The CDR3 is made up of 17 amino acids. CDR3 in amino acids: CASMQRTEKGPNQPQHL. CDR3 sequence (DNA): TGTGCCAGCATGCAGAGGACAGAAAAGGGACCCAATCAGCCCCAGCATCTT.

As regards this clonotype: Compared with germline, one end of the junction differs, possibly owing to a read error. The chain carries TRBV11-2 and TRBJ2-2; 8 positions match TRBD2. The CDR3 consists of 16 residues. The germline gives CDR1 SGHAT, CDR2 FQNNGV. CDR3 sequence (DNA): TGTGCCAGCAGCCGCGCTAGTCGGGAGGGCACCGTGGAGCTGTTTTTT. Amino acids: CASSRASREGTVELFF. Based on the CDR3 plus reference TRBV11-2 and TRBJ2-2, the full variable domain is EAGVAQSPRYKIIEKRQSVAFWCNPISGHATLYWYQQILGQGPKLLIQFQNNGVVDDSQLPKDRFSAERLKGVDSTLKIQPAKLEDSAVYLCASSRASREGTVELFFGEGSRLTVL.